This T cell receptor beta chain is from a study of blood T cell repertoires in COVID-19 (TCRdb year 2020). Regarding the study in general: Collaborator samples came from the United States, Italy and Spain and covered acute and convalescent phases of COVID-19. The prospective study material was composed of cDNA or gDNA derived from T cells, B-cell-depleted T cells, or PBMCs. The dataset comprised deeply sampled blood TCRbeta repertoires from subjects exposed to, actively infected with, or recovered from COVID-19. The repertoires were made available in a free public database intended to serve as a resource for research on the immune response to SARS-CoV-2. Samples came from the ongoing ImmuneRACE study (first 160 participants) plus 1,254 subjects from 6 global collaborators. Sample metadata almost always included a de-identified subject ID, COVID-19 status, age in years and sex. Where available, HLA class I and class II types were taken from metadata supplied by the sample provider and were not determined by assay-based typing. Overall study outcomes, separate from this receptor: The quantity of clinical and demographic metadata differed by source and by participant and was supplied without curation.

Collaborating institutions collected whole blood in K2EDTA tubes following their own protocols. For TCRbeta analysis, collaborator samples were shipped as frozen whole blood, as isolated PBMCs, or as DNA extracted from either sample type. The immunoSEQ Assay, a bias-controlled multiplex PCR, was used to amplify TCRbeta CDR3 regions from genomic DNA. The authors' analysis ran thus. The number of nucleated cells in each sample was estimated from the amplification of reference gene primers within the assay. Sequence reads were collapsed and filtered to measure the absolute abundance of every unique TCRbeta CDR3 rearrangement. For each sample, productive Simpson clonality was calculated as the square root of Simpson's diversity index over productive rearrangements. The clones in this table, taken by TCRdb from immuneACCESS, are in-frame only. Not every clone is retained; where verified, under half of the shortfall comes from an unresolved V gene, and the cause of the rest is unknown. V and J calls and clone size are as listed in that table; D and trimming were resolved from the DNA. This sample gives 93,000 or so clones in total; about nine tenths of them show up just once. The top ten hold approximately 17% of the sample.

With respect to this clone: The antigen it recognizes is unknown. The record has no base qualities; no much larger clone is one base away.

The germline V gene yields MGHRA for CDR1 and YSYEKL for CDR2. Trimming takes 0 bases off V and 7 bases off J; junction bases not matched to a gene: 8. The CDR3 goes from the cysteine to the phenylalanine over 16 residues. This entry keeps only the CDR3 DNA: 48 bases, framed from base 1. The sequence is built from TRBV4-1 and TRBJ2-1; a stretch of 8 junction bases matches TRBD1. The specimen was peripheral blood. The TCR sequence derives from a woman aged 80 or older in a cohort sampled during active COVID-19. The CDR3: CASSQDAGGARNEQFF. The DNA sequence reads TGCGCCAGCAGCCAAGATGCAGGGGGCGCGAGGAATGAGCAGTTCTTC.